Sample share makes the clone carrying this T cell receptor (beta chain) medium-sized (0.01 to 0.1%). The data were taken from a study of control samples from healthy donors and cancer patients. V gave up 8 bases and J gave up 1 base, with 12 bases separating them. This CDR3 has 13 amino acids. Per the germline V gene, CDR1 is SNHLY and CDR2 is FYNNEI. Clones were sequenced by immunoSEQ multiplex PCR, and TCRdb holds only the in-frame ones, with some missing. This sample has 75,000 to 100,000 clones, with around 90% found just once. The source of this sequence is a human donor in good health. The donor label of this sample is uncertain. The sequencing sample was made of blood. The chain combines TRBV2 with TRBJ2-7; maybe TRBD2 (6 bases). The CDR3 loop reads CASLRGVSYEQYF. The DNA for the CDR3 is TGTGCCAGCCTTCGCGGGGTATCCTACGAGCAGTACTTC.